This paragraph covers one TCR beta chain sequence. The record originates from a study of shared clonotypes between healthy human individuals. Study-level information: Samples came from a couple of female and a few male donors aged 18 to 49.

The table came from immunoSEQ multiplex PCR; TCRdb's copy has only in-frame clones and leaves some out. The table has 450,000 to 500,000 clones, 78% seen once. The donors were all Caucasian adults (living in Nashville, Tennessee). The clonotype originates from a woman aged 40 to 55 in good health. Some clones in this sample may be carry-over from other donors' samples. Sequenced input: PBMCs.

DNA of the CDR3: TGTGCCAGCAGCCGCGTCCTGGGGGACACTGAAGCTTTCTTT. Encoded protein: CASSRVLGDTEAFF. The chain is built from TRBV7-9 and TRBJ1-1, with a possible D match to TRBD1 (5 bases). Germline V gene data show CDR1 as SEHNR and CDR2 as FQNEAQ (reference sequence). Deletions cut 5 bases from V and 3 bases from J, with 13 bases between. The CDR3 consists of 14 residues.